The sequence of this T cell receptor beta chain was determined in a study of regulatory T cells in long-lasting Graves disease. Germline CDR1 SGHAT, CDR2 FQDESV (reference sequence). The CDR3 is 16 amino acids. The V segment lost 3 bases and the J segment 5 bases; nucleotides outside the gene matches: 9. Indicated time point: persistent/refractory GD, antithyroid drugs over 5 years with positive TRAb. There was RNA extracted from PBMCs, and the TCR library was made from it. According to the study, TCR beta libraries were built with iRepertoire HTBI primers and CDR3-region Arm-PCR. TCRdb reprocessed the multiplex PCR reads with MiXCR, giving one entry per CDR3 protein. The data contain a few hundred thousand distinct CDR3 sequences, under 25% of them singletons.

The TCR was taken from a female donor with Graves disease. Sequencing was performed on peripheral blood mononuclear cells (PBMCs), taken when the disease was refractory, from a patient treated with antithyroid drugs. This chain joins TRBV11-1 and TRBJ2-1; TRBD2 matches 8 bases. The CDR3 sequence: CASSFDGAGGHNEQFF. DNA for the CDR3: TGTGCCAGCAGCTTTGACGGCGCGGGAGGACACAATGAGCAGTTCTTC.